This T cell receptor beta chain was retrieved from a study of vaccination and CD4 T cells after COVID-19. The V and J ends lost 5 bases and 3 bases respectively, with 9 bases between them. Per germline, CDR1 SGHTA and CDR2 FQGNSA. The CDR3 runs 13 residues. This clonotype was seen only a few times. Its antigen is currently unknown. With the Oncomine TCR Beta short-read assay, DNA from cultured CD4+ T cells was sequenced. TCRdb processed the PCR reads anew with MiXCR; each CDR3 protein has one entry. The repertoire holds under 20,000 distinct CDR3 sequences, with 20% to 25% as singletons. Regarding treatment: roughly nine-day PBMC culture with coronavirus spike peptide pools or control peptides (ViraFEST assay).

The chain carries TRBV7-2 and TRBJ2-3; no clear D gene. The receptor's source is a human donor with COVID-19. The sample was cultured CD4+ T cells from blood. The chain's CDR3 is CASSLDRTDTQYF. CDR3 bases: TGTGCCAGCAGCCTCGACCGAACAGATACGCAGTATTTT.